This T cell receptor beta chain was sequenced during a study of beta chain features in type 1 diabetes. Study-wide findings and caveats: Researchers report that Type 1 diabetes patients had moderately but significantly shorter TCRB CDR3s across all four CD4+ subsets. For patients, the naive, central memory and Treg TCRB repertoires appeared more alike than for healthy donors.

Trimming left V 5 bases short and J 1 base short, with 12 bases between. CDR1 SEHNR and CDR2 FQNEAQ come from the germline V gene (reference sequence). The CDR3 runs to 15 residues. This clone was recorded a few times. Its antigen is as yet unknown. The authors reverse transcribed all of the isolated RNA, so sequencing captured expressed TCRB transcripts. Deep immunoSEQ sequencing covered naive, central memory and regulatory T cell samples. Assay: immunoSEQ multiplex PCR; the TCRdb copy retains only in-frame clones and omits some. The profile shows 600,000 or so clones, roughly 12% of them singletons. This clonotype was sampled from a man in his thirties or forties with type 1 diabetes. The chain recombines TRBV7-9 with TRBJ2-1, with D perhaps matching TRBD2 (6 bases). Specimen: naive CD4+ T cells from blood. The CDR3: CASSPGLISYNEQFF. The CDR3 DNA sequence: TGTGCCAGCAGCCCGGGACTCATTTCCTACAATGAGCAGTTCTTC.